This T cell receptor (beta chain) emerged from a study of blood T cell repertoires in COVID-19 (dated by TCRdb to about 2020). Concerning the study at large: Samples from collaborators originated in the United States, Italy and Spain and spanned both the acute and convalescent phases of COVID-19. Samples were obtained from the ongoing ImmuneRACE study (first 160 participants) and from 1,254 subjects provided by 6 global collaborators. Where available, HLA class I and class II types were obtained from metadata supplied by the sample provider rather than from assay-based typing. The material from the prospective study consisted of cDNA or gDNA derived from T cells, B-cell-depleted T cells, or PBMCs. Deeply sampled blood TCRbeta repertoires from subjects exposed to, actively infected with, or recovered from COVID-19 were included in the dataset. A de-identified subject ID, COVID-19 status, age in years and sex were almost always included in the sample metadata. The repertoires were made available in a free public database intended to serve as a resource for research on the immune response to SARS-CoV-2. The research as a whole found: Clinical and demographic metadata were provided uncurated, with the amount varying by source and participant.

Counted from cysteine to phenylalanine, this CDR3 has 15 amino acids. CDR3 DNA only is kept here, 45 bases in frame from base 1. V has 6 bases trimmed and J has 2 bases trimmed; junction bases matching no gene number 6. Based on the germline V gene, the CDR1 and CDR2 sequences are SNHLY and FYNNEI. TCRbeta CDR3 regions were amplified from genomic DNA using the immunoSEQ Assay, a bias-controlled multiplex PCR. The authors' analysis ran thus. The number of nucleated cells in each sample was estimated by amplification of reference gene primers within the assay. To quantify the absolute abundance of each unique TCRbeta CDR3 rearrangement, sequence reads were collapsed and filtered. Productive Simpson clonality was computed per sample as the square root of Simpson's diversity index over productive rearrangements. Entries here come from immuneACCESS through TCRdb and include only in-frame sequences with V and J called. Some clones fail to appear in such tables; in the studies checked, an unresolved V gene covers under half of the shortfall, and the cause of the remainder is unknown. The V and J calls and the clone size are those of that table, but D and trimming were determined from the DNA. The sample table holds some 340,000 clones, of which more than 85% were seen once. The ten top clones hold roughly 3.9% of the sample.

Participants in the prospective study were aged roughly 18 to 95 years, lived in 20 to 30 United States geographic areas, and enrolled through a virtual design. In the prospective study, participants were assigned to cohorts based on the clinical history participants reported in a screening survey and a study questionnaire. A participant counted as exposed if, within 2 weeks of entering the study, that participant had been in contact with someone who had a PCR-confirmed or clinician-diagnosed COVID-19 case. In the prospective study, whole blood, serum and a nasopharyngeal or oropharyngeal swab were collected from each participant by mobile phlebotomists. Additional blood draws and questionnaires over an approximately two-month period could optionally be provided by prospective study participants. Before DNA extraction, prospective study blood samples were shipped either frozen or at room temperature.

For this clone: The target of this receptor is not known. No much larger clonotype is one base removed from it; base qualities were not supplied.

The sequence is built from TRBV2 and TRBJ1-4; TRBD1 fits 7 bases in the junction. The sample comprised PBMCs or T cells enriched from blood (not recorded which). The TCR originated in a woman in her 30s who had been exposed to COVID-19. In nucleotides, the sequence is TGTGCCAGCAGATTGGAGGGGGCGACTAATGAAAAACTGTTTTTT. Its coded protein is CASRLEGATNEKLFF.